The 5 T cell receptor beta chains below were found in one sample sequenced in a study of shared clonotypes between healthy human individuals. Profiled with immunoSEQ multiplex PCR; TCRdb holds only in-frame clones, not every one. The sample lists more than 1,200,000 clones; less than 99% were seen once. Sample: naive CD4+ T cells sorted from blood. Subset: CD45RA+ positively selected. Source of these receptors: a man aged 25 to 40 in good health.

This rearrangement joins TRBV29-1 to TRBJ2-1; no firm D call. Germline lookup yields CDR1 SQVTM and CDR2 ANQGSEA. This CDR3 is built from 12 residues. Written as DNA, the CDR3 is TGCCGAGCCAAGAGCTCCTACAATGAGCAGTTCTTC. It codes for CRAKSSYNEQFF.

The chain couples TRBV5-1 to TRBJ2-1; tentatively, D is TRBD1 (6 bases). The germline V gene has CDR1 SGHRS and CDR2 YFSETQ. The CDR3 totals 15 residues. Trimming took 7 bases from V and 2 from J, leaving 16 bases between them. The CDR3 DNA sequence: TGCGCCAGCTCTGAAGGCAGGGGTACCTACAATGAGCAGTTCTTC. This translates into CASSEGRGTYNEQFF.

The chain employs TRBV30 and TRBJ2-1; 9 nucleotides align to TRBD2. Germline CDR1 is GTSNPN and CDR2 is SVGIG (reference sequence). The CDR3 runs 18 residues. Germline trimming cut 2 bases from V and 4 bases from J; bases unmatched to any gene: 15. CDR3 sequence (DNA): TGTGCCTGGAGTCAGAGCGGGAGGACCCAAATTCGATACAATGAGCAGTTCTTC. As protein: CAWSQSGRTQIRYNEQFF.

The chain couples TRBV10-2 to TRBJ1-5; D call uncertain. CDR3 length equals 12 residues. V was pared by 5 bases and J by 7 bases, with 9 bases between. CDR1 and CDR2 (germline): WSHSY, SAAADI. Here the CDR3 DNA reads TGCGCCAGCAGTTCTCACCCACAGCCCCAGCATTTT. Translated: CASSSHPQPQHF.

The chain combines TRBV29-1 with TRBJ1-1; TRBD1 might be the D (5 bases). The CDR3 contains 14 residues. V dropped 7 bases and J dropped 6 bases, with 21 bases sitting between them. Germline-derived CDR1 and CDR2 are SQVTM and ANQGSEA. The CDR3 protein is CSAQGSGPFAEAFF. CDR3 coding DNA: TGCAGCGCCCAAGGGTCAGGGCCCTTCGCTGAAGCTTTCTTT.